The 3 T cell receptor beta chains below come from one sample, sequenced in a study of shared clonotypes between healthy human individuals. The protocol was immunoSEQ multiplex PCR, while the TCRdb copy is restricted to in-frame clones and leaves out a portion. The profile shows about 480,000 clones, roughly 79% of them singletons. Sequencing used PBMCs. These TCRs come from a woman aged 40 to 50 in good health. Some clones in this sample may be carry-over from other donors' samples.

The chain couples TRBV7-8 to TRBJ2-7, with D unclear. V lost 2 bases to trimming and J lost 3 bases, with 2 bases between them. The germline V gene encodes CDR1 SGHVS and CDR2 FQNEAQ. The CDR3 has 11 residues. The CDR3 region has the DNA TGTGCCAGCAGCTTATTCTACGAGCAGTACTTC. Translated: CASSLFYEQYF.

V is TRBV9 and J is TRBJ2-3; 11 nucleotides agree with TRBD2. Germline CDR1 reads SGDLS; CDR2 reads YYNGEE. Losses at the gene ends were 4 bases for V and 0 bases for J; bases not matched to a gene: 7. The length of the CDR3 is 17 residues. CDR3 bases: TGTGCCAGCAGCCCAACCGGGACTAGCGGTAGCACAGATACGCAGTATTTT. As protein: CASSPTGTSGSTDTQYF.

The chain employs TRBV28 and TRBJ2-5; D unresolved. V was cut by 2 bases and J by 7 bases, with 5 bases left in between. The CDR3 runs 11 residues. Germline assignment: CDR1 MDHEN and CDR2 SYDVKM. CDR3 nucleotides: TGTGCCAGCAGTTTAATTGGGACCCAGTACTTC. It specifies CASSLIGTQYF.